The 13 T cell receptor beta chains listed next were all sequenced from one sample in a study of cytomegalovirus exposure and HLA in healthy donors. Repertoires were generated with immunoSEQ multiplex PCR, while TCRdb's copy carries only in-frame clones and drops some. The top ten hold around 5.6% of the sample, which has about 200,000 clones, 83% seen once. Sequencing was carried out using PBMCs. The source is a woman under 30 in good health and CMV-seronegative.

Only one count was recorded for this clone. The CDR3 protein is CASSPRGAGELFF. The CDR3 bases are TGTGCCAGCAGCCCCAGGGGGGCCGGGGAGCTGTTTTTT. The chain joins TRBV2 to TRBJ2-2, with a possible D match to TRBD1 (7 bases). The V and J ends lost 6 bases and 6 bases respectively, with 11 bases between them. From germline, CDR1 is SNHLY and CDR2 FYNNEI. The CDR3 is made up of 13 amino acids.

The CDR3 region is CASSLVAGGPREQFF. CDR3 DNA: TGTGCCAGCAGTTTAGTTGCGGGAGGGCCCCGTGAGCAGTTCTTC. V is TRBV27 and J is TRBJ2-1, with 9 bases matching TRBD2. V gave up 2 bases and J gave up 9 bases; unmatched junction bases: 8. The CDR3 consists of 15 residues. Germline V lookup: CDR1 MNHEY, CDR2 SMNVEV (reference sequence).

This chain uses TRBV5-1 with TRBJ2-5; no clear D. The V end lost 1 base, the J end lost 2 bases, and 12 bases lay between the germline ends. From germline, CDR1 is SGHRS and CDR2 YFSETQ. The CDR3 covers 15 residues. The CDR3 protein is CASSLSIAGQETQYF. The CDR3 DNA sequence: TGCGCCAGCAGCTTGTCGATAGCAGGTCAAGAGACCCAGTACTTC.

This chain joins TRBV19 and TRBJ1-5; D is unclear. Germline V gene lookup returns CDR1 LNHDA and CDR2 SQIVND (reference sequence). The CDR3 consists of 14 residues. V gave up 3 bases and J gave up 4 bases, with 10 bases separating them. The CDR3 reads CASSIVVGNQPQHF. The CDR3 coding sequence is TGTGCCAGTAGTATTGTAGTGGGGAATCAGCCCCAGCATTTT.

This clone appeared once. This chain connects TRBV5-1 to TRBJ2-1; D is possibly TRBD2 (5 bases). CDR1 is SGHRS and CDR2 is YFSETQ in the germline V gene. The CDR3 has 17 residues. Trimming removed 4 bases at V and 0 bases at J, with 17 bases between. For the CDR3, the DNA is TGCGCCAGCAGCCCGAGGGTCTCTTACAACTCCTACAATGAGCAGTTCTTC. Amino acids: CASSPRVSYNSYNEQFF.

The chain uses TRBV10-1 and TRBJ2-3, with D perhaps TRBD2 (5 bases). CDR1 is WNHNN and CDR2 is SYGVQD in the germline V gene (reference sequence). Trimming pared 2 bases from V and 5 bases from J, leaving 17 bases between. The CDR3 covers 16 residues. Here the CDR3 DNA reads TGCGCCAGCAGTGAGACGTGGACCAGCGGATTAGATACGCAGTATTTT. This sequence encodes CASSETWTSGLDTQYF.

The V gene is TRBV19, the J gene TRBJ2-7; 10 positions agree with TRBD1. Trimming at V came to 5 bases and at J to 3 bases, leaving 10 bases not matched to a gene. The CDR3 is made up of 16 amino acids. Germline assignment: CDR1 LNHDA and CDR2 SQIVND (reference sequence). CDR3 in DNA: TGTGCCAGTAGTGGATACGGGACAGGGGACTTCTACGAGCAGTACTTC. It specifies CASSGYGTGDFYEQYF.

This chain's CDR3 is CATRLGGGGYEQYF. In DNA, the CDR3 is TGTGCCACCAGACTGGGGGGAGGAGGGTACGAGCAGTACTTC. This chain connects TRBV15 to TRBJ2-7; tentative D call: TRBD2 (6 bases). The V end lost 6 bases, the J end lost 4 bases, and 16 bases lay between the germline ends. CDR1 LNHNV and CDR2 YYDKDF come from the germline V gene (reference sequence). The CDR3 runs 14 residues. Together with reference TRBV15 and TRBJ2-7, the CDR3 gives the full variable domain: DAMVIQNPRYQVTQFGKPVTLSCSQTLNHNVMYWYQQKSSQAPKLLFHYYDKDFNNEADTPDNFQSRRPNTSFCFLDIRSPGLGDTAMYLCATRLGGGGYEQYFGPGTRLTVT.

CDR3 loop: CASSLDVGPGNEQFF. CDR3 DNA: TGCGCCAGCAGCTTGGATGTTGGTCCGGGGAATGAGCAGTTCTTC. The genes are TRBV5-1 and TRBJ2-1, with TRBD2 as a possible D gene (5 bases). The CDR3 is 15 residues long. V was clipped by 0 bases and J by 7 bases, with 14 bases between them. Looked up from germline, CDR1 is SGHRS and CDR2 is YFSETQ.

The V gene is TRBV6-5, the J gene TRBJ2-1, with 11 bases lining up with TRBD2. Germline V gene sequence: CDR1 MNHEY, CDR2 SVGAGI. Trimming took 6 bases from V and 10 from J; bases not matched to a gene: 2. There are 12 residues in the CDR3. CDR3 in amino acids: CASRRLAGEQFF. CDR3 sequence (DNA): TGTGCCAGCAGACGACTAGCGGGAGAGCAGTTCTTC.

The gene calls are TRBV6-1 and TRBJ1-4; D possibly corresponds to TRBD1 (5 bases). The CDR3 contains 14 residues. CDR1 and CDR2 (germline): MNHNS, SASEGT. Trimming cost V 11 bases and J 14 bases, with 27 bases left between them. CDR3: CASKEGSGPQYLFF. The CDR3 DNA sequence: TGTGCCTCTAAAGAGGGGAGTGGCCCCCAGTATCTGTTTTTT.

The CDR3 DNA reads TGTGCCAGCAGCTTTGGGTCGAGTAACCTCTACACTGAAGCTTTCTTT. Translation gives CASSFGSSNLYTEAFF. The chain recombines TRBV7-2 with TRBJ1-1; D not certain. CDR3 length equals 16 residues. Trimming removed 3 bases from V and 3 bases from J, with 17 bases in between. Germline CDR1 SGHTA, CDR2 FQGNSA.

The chain has TRBV9 and TRBJ2-1; D perhaps matches TRBD2 (6 bases). Trimming removed 4 bases from V and 3 bases from J, with 17 bases in between. Germline values: CDR1 SGDLS, CDR2 YYNGEE. This CDR3 spans 16 amino acids. CDR3 sequence reads: CASSPSNGGYYNEQFF. CDR3 DNA sequence: TGTGCCAGCAGCCCCAGTAACGGGGGATACTACAATGAGCAGTTCTTC.